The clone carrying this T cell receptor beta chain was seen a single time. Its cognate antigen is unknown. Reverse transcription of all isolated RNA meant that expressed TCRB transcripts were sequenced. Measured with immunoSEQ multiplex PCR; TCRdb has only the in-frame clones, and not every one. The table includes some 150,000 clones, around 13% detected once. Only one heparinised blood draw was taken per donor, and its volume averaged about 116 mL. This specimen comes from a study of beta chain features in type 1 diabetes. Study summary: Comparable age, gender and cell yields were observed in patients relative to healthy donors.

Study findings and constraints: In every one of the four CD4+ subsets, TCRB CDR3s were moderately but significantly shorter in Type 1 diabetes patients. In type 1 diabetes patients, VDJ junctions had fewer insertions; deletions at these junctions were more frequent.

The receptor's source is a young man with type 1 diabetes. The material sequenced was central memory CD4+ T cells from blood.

The CDR3 nucleotides are TGTGCCAGCAGCTTTCCTTCCGAGACCCAGTACTTC. Translated, it gives CASSFPSETQYF. The chain is built from TRBV7-8 and TRBJ2-5; the D is unclear. Trimming shortened V by 3 bases and J by 5 bases, and 7 bases separated the two germline ends. Germline CDR1 is SGHVS and CDR2 is FQNEAQ. The CDR3 extends over 12 amino acids.